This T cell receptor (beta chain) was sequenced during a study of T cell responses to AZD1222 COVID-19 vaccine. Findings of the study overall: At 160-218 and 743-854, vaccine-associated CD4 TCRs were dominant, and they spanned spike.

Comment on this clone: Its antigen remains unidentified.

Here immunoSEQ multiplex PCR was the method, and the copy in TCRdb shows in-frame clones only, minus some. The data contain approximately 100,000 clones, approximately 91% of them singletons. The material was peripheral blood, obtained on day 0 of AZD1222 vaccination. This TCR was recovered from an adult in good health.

The CDR3 region is CASSPHEGSYGNTIYF. The CDR3 DNA sequence: TGTGCCAGCAGCCCTCACGAGGGTAGTTACGGAAACACCATATATTTT. The V call is TRBV7-9, the J call TRBJ1-3; D gene ambiguous. This CDR3 region has 16 residues. From germline, CDR1 is SEHNR and CDR2 FQNEAQ (reference sequence). V was shortened by 5 bases and J by 4 bases, with 18 bases between the two germline ends. Full variable domain (remainder filled in from reference TRBV7-9 and TRBJ1-3): DTGVSQNPRHKITKRGQNVTFRCDPISEHNRLYWYRQTLGQGPEFLTYFQNEAQLEKSRLLSDRFSAERPKGSFSTLEIQRTEQGDSAMYLCASSPHEGSYGNTIYFGEGSWLTVV.